These T cell receptor beta chains were read from a single sample in a study of neurological immune-mediated disorders. TCRdb independently ran MiXCR on the 5' RACE reads; one entry per CDR3 protein. The table lists fewer than 65,000 distinct CDR3 sequences, about 9.4% of them singletons. The specimen sequenced was PBMCs. The receptors were gathered from a man between 65 and 85 years old with HTLV-1-associated myelopathy (HAM/TSP). CDR3s include the opening cysteine and the closing phenylalanine or tryptophan. Each record gives: J gene, clone size, D gene, V gene, CDR3 DNA, CDR3 protein. The D gene is left open where the match is weak. Clone size is shown for a subset of rows, as once, few, many or a class of expanded clone.

>TRBJ2-3|many|-|TRBV20-1
TGCAGTGCTCAAGAGGTGACAGGATCCACAGATACGCAGTATTTT
CSAQEVTGSTDTQYF
>TRBJ1-1|many|-|TRBV7-2
TGTGCCAGCAGCGCCCTGGCGGGGTGGACTGAAGCTTTCTTT
CASSALAGWTEAFF
>TRBJ2-2|many|-|TRBV25-1
TGTGCCAGCAGTGATTACAGACAGACCGGGGAGCTGTTTTTT
CASSDYRQTGELFF
>TRBJ2-7|many|TRBD2|TRBV27
TGTGCCAGCAGCCGAACTAGCGGGAGGATCTACGAGCAGTACTTC
CASSRTSGRIYEQYF
>TRBJ2-7|few|TRBD2|TRBV5-1
TGCGCCAGCAGCTGGCCCGAAACCGGGACTAGCGGGGTCGAGCAGTACTTC
CASSWPETGTSGVEQYF
>TRBJ1-1|-|-|TRBV20-1
TGCAGTGCTAGTCGCACAGCTCACACGAACACTGAAGCTTTCTTT
CSASRTAHTNTEAFF
>TRBJ2-6|many|-|TRBV28
TGTGCCAGCATGAGTAGCTTGGGCTCTGGGGCCAACGTCCTGACTTTC
CASMSSLGSGANVLTF
>TRBJ2-3|few|TRBD1|TRBV6-5
TGTGCCAGCAGGAACAGGGGAAGGCCCACAGATACGCAGTATTTT
CASRNRGRPTDTQYF
>TRBJ2-1|many|TRBD2|TRBV7-8
TGTGCCAGCAGCTTACCTGCAGTGACTAGCGGGAGGCTTGAGCAGTTCTTC
CASSLPAVTSGRLEQFF
>TRBJ1-4|many|TRBD1|TRBV7-9
TGTGCCAGCAGCCCATCTACCGGGACAGGGGGCTCGGCAACTAATGAAAAACTGTTTTTT
CASSPSTGTGGSATNEKLFF
>TRBJ2-1|many|TRBD1|TRBV5-5
TGTGCCAGCAGCTACAGGGGGCCGGCCACGCTAGTGGGCAATGAGCAGTTCTTC
CASSYRGPATLVGNEQFF
>TRBJ2-1|many|-|TRBV6-2/TRBV6-3
TGTGCCAGCACCCAGGTCCTAGGGACTGTCAATGAGCAGTTCTTC
CASTQVLGTVNEQFF
>TRBJ2-1|many|-|TRBV7-3
TGTGCCAGCAGCTCTACCCCGGGACCTATCAATGAGCAGTTCTTC
CASSSTPGPINEQFF
>TRBJ2-2|many|-|TRBV28
TGTGCCAGCAGCCCCAATTATTCCGGGACCGAGAACACCGGGGAGCTGTTTTTT
CASSPNYSGTENTGELFF
>TRBJ1-2|many|TRBD1|TRBV2
TGTGCCAGCAGGAGACAGGGAATAGGCGCTGGCTACACCTTC
CASRRQGIGAGYTF
>TRBJ1-5|many|TRBD1|TRBV4-1
TGCGCCAGCAGCCATTCGACCGGGACAGGAAGCAATCAGCCCCAGCATTTT
CASSHSTGTGSNQPQHF
>TRBJ2-3|many|-|TRBV29-1
TGCAGCGAGAGAGTAGGGAATACGCAGTATTTT
CSERVGNTQYF
>TRBJ1-1|many|-|TRBV20-1
TGCAGTGCTAGGGAGTCGAACACTGAAGCTTTCTTT
CSARESNTEAFF
>TRBJ2-5|many|-|TRBV6-1
TGTGCCAGCAGTCCGTTTTTGGATGAGACCCAGTACTTC
CASSPFLDETQYF
>TRBJ2-5|few|-|TRBV6-1
TGTGCCAGCAAGTCGCCCGACCGGCAGACCCAGTACTTC
CASKSPDRQTQYF
>TRBJ2-7|many|-|TRBV27
TGTGCCAGCAGTTTATCGATGGCAGGGTTTAGCTACGAGCAGTACTTC
CASSLSMAGFSYEQYF
>TRBJ2-2|many|-|TRBV9
TGTGTCAGCAGCCCTAGTCGAATTGGGGAGCTGTTTTTT
CVSSPSRIGELFF
>TRBJ2-3|many|-|TRBV6-6
TGTGCCAGCAGTTACTCGCCTAGCACAGATACGCAGTATTTT
CASSYSPSTDTQYF
>TRBJ2-1|many|-|TRBV5-1
TGCGCCAGCAGCTTGCCACTCACCACACTTGACAACAATGAGCAGTTCTTC
CASSLPLTTLDNNEQFF
>TRBJ2-2|many|TRBD1|TRBV5-6
TGTGCCAGCAGCACTGGGACAGCGATATACACCGGGGAGCTGTTTTTT
CASSTGTAIYTGELFF
>TRBJ2-1|many|-|TRBV7-7
TGTGCCAGCAGCTTCTCACTTTGGAATGAGCAGTTCTTC
CASSFSLWNEQFF
>TRBJ2-7|many|-|TRBV20-1
TGCAGTGCTGGGGACGAGGCCAGCCTTGGGATGTACGAGCAGTACTTC
CSAGDEASLGMYEQYF
>TRBJ2-7|many|TRBD2|TRBV20-1
TGCAGTGCTAGGGGTAGCGGGACTAACTACGAGCAGTACTTC
CSARGSGTNYEQYF
>TRBJ1-2|many|-|TRBV6-1
TGTGCCAGCAGTGAAACCCCTAGGACCGTGAGGGGCTACACCTTC
CASSETPRTVRGYTF
>TRBJ2-1|many|TRBD2|TRBV20-1
TGCAGTGCTAGGGATGGGACTAGGGGGGACGATGAGCAGTTCTTC
CSARDGTRGDDEQFF
>TRBJ1-3|many|-|TRBV29-1
TGCAGCGTTGCCATACGCGGAAACACCATATATTTT
CSVAIRGNTIYF
>TRBJ2-1|many|TRBD2|TRBV4-1
TGCGCCAGCAGCCAAGACCCTAGCGGGAGTTTGATGTTCGACGAGCAGTTCTTC
CASSQDPSGSLMFDEQFF
>TRBJ1-6|many|-|TRBV15
TGTGCCACCAGCAGATTAAGTAATTCACCCCTCCACTTT
CATSRLSNSPLHF
>TRBJ2-7|-|-|TRBV28
TGTGCCAGCACATACAGCAGCTCCTACGAGCAGTACTTC
CASTYSSSYEQYF
>TRBJ2-7|many|-|TRBV5-6
TGTGCCAGCAGCTTACTGTATGGGGTATACGAGCAGTACTTC
CASSLLYGVYEQYF
>TRBJ2-1|many|-|TRBV6-5
TGTGCCAGCAGTTACTCTGGCCCTCAGGAGAATGAGCAGTTCTTC
CASSYSGPQENEQFF
>TRBJ2-4|many|-|TRBV5-1
TGCGCCAGCAGCTTGGGGCCCGAGGACATTCAGTACTTC
CASSLGPEDIQYF
>TRBJ2-7|many|-|TRBV7-2
TGTGCCAGCAGCAGGGCGGTTACCTACGAGCAGTACTTC
CASSRAVTYEQYF
>TRBJ2-5|few|TRBD1|TRBV7-3
TGTGCCAGCAGCTCAACCAGGGGGCTCGGAGAGACCCAGTACTTC
CASSSTRGLGETQYF
>TRBJ2-1|many|TRBD2|TRBV4-2
TGTGCCAGCAGCCAAGAAGGGACTAGCGGGGTTCCTGAGCAGTTCTTC
CASSQEGTSGVPEQFF
>TRBJ2-3|many|-|TRBV10-3
TGTGCCATCGGCGGGCACACAGATACGCAGTATTTT
CAIGGHTDTQYF
>TRBJ2-1|-|-|TRBV5-1
TGCGCCAGCCCCCTTACCAATGAGCAGTTCTTC
CASPLTNEQFF
>TRBJ2-1|many|TRBD2|TRBV5-5
TGTGCCAGCAGCTTGACTGGACTAGCGTACAATGAGCAGTTCTTC
CASSLTGLAYNEQFF
>TRBJ1-4|many|-|TRBV5-4
TGTGCCAGCAGCTCCCGGGGGGCTGCAACTAATGAAAAACTGTTTTTT
CASSSRGAATNEKLFF
>TRBJ2-1|many|-|TRBV7-2
TGTGCCAGCAGCTTAGGCCCTAGTAGGGGCAATGAGCAGTTCTTC
CASSLGPSRGNEQFF
>TRBJ2-7|many|TRBD1|TRBV7-9
TGTGCCAGCAGCGGACAGGGTCCCTACGAGCAGTACTTC
CASSGQGPYEQYF
>TRBJ1-2|many|-|TRBV5-1
TGCGCCAGCAGCTTGGTGGCATTAATTGGCTACACCTTC
CASSLVALIGYTF
>TRBJ2-3|few|-|TRBV2
TGTGCCAGCACAGGGGTAGATACGCAGTATTTT
CASTGVDTQYF
>TRBJ2-7|many|-|TRBV20-1
TGCAGTGTTAAATTGGGGGCCTACGAGCAGTACTTC
CSVKLGAYEQYF
>TRBJ2-7|many|-|TRBV20-1
TGCAGTGCCCGAGATGTTGAGACAGGGACTTACGAGCAGTACTTC
CSARDVETGTYEQYF
>TRBJ2-1|many|-|TRBV6-2/TRBV6-3
TGTGCCAGCACTAACGGCGGGGCCTCCTACAATGAGCAGTTCTTC
CASTNGGASYNEQFF
>TRBJ2-6|many|-|TRBV2
TGTGCCAGCAGTGGACTCTCTGGGGCCAACGTCCTGACTTTC
CASSGLSGANVLTF